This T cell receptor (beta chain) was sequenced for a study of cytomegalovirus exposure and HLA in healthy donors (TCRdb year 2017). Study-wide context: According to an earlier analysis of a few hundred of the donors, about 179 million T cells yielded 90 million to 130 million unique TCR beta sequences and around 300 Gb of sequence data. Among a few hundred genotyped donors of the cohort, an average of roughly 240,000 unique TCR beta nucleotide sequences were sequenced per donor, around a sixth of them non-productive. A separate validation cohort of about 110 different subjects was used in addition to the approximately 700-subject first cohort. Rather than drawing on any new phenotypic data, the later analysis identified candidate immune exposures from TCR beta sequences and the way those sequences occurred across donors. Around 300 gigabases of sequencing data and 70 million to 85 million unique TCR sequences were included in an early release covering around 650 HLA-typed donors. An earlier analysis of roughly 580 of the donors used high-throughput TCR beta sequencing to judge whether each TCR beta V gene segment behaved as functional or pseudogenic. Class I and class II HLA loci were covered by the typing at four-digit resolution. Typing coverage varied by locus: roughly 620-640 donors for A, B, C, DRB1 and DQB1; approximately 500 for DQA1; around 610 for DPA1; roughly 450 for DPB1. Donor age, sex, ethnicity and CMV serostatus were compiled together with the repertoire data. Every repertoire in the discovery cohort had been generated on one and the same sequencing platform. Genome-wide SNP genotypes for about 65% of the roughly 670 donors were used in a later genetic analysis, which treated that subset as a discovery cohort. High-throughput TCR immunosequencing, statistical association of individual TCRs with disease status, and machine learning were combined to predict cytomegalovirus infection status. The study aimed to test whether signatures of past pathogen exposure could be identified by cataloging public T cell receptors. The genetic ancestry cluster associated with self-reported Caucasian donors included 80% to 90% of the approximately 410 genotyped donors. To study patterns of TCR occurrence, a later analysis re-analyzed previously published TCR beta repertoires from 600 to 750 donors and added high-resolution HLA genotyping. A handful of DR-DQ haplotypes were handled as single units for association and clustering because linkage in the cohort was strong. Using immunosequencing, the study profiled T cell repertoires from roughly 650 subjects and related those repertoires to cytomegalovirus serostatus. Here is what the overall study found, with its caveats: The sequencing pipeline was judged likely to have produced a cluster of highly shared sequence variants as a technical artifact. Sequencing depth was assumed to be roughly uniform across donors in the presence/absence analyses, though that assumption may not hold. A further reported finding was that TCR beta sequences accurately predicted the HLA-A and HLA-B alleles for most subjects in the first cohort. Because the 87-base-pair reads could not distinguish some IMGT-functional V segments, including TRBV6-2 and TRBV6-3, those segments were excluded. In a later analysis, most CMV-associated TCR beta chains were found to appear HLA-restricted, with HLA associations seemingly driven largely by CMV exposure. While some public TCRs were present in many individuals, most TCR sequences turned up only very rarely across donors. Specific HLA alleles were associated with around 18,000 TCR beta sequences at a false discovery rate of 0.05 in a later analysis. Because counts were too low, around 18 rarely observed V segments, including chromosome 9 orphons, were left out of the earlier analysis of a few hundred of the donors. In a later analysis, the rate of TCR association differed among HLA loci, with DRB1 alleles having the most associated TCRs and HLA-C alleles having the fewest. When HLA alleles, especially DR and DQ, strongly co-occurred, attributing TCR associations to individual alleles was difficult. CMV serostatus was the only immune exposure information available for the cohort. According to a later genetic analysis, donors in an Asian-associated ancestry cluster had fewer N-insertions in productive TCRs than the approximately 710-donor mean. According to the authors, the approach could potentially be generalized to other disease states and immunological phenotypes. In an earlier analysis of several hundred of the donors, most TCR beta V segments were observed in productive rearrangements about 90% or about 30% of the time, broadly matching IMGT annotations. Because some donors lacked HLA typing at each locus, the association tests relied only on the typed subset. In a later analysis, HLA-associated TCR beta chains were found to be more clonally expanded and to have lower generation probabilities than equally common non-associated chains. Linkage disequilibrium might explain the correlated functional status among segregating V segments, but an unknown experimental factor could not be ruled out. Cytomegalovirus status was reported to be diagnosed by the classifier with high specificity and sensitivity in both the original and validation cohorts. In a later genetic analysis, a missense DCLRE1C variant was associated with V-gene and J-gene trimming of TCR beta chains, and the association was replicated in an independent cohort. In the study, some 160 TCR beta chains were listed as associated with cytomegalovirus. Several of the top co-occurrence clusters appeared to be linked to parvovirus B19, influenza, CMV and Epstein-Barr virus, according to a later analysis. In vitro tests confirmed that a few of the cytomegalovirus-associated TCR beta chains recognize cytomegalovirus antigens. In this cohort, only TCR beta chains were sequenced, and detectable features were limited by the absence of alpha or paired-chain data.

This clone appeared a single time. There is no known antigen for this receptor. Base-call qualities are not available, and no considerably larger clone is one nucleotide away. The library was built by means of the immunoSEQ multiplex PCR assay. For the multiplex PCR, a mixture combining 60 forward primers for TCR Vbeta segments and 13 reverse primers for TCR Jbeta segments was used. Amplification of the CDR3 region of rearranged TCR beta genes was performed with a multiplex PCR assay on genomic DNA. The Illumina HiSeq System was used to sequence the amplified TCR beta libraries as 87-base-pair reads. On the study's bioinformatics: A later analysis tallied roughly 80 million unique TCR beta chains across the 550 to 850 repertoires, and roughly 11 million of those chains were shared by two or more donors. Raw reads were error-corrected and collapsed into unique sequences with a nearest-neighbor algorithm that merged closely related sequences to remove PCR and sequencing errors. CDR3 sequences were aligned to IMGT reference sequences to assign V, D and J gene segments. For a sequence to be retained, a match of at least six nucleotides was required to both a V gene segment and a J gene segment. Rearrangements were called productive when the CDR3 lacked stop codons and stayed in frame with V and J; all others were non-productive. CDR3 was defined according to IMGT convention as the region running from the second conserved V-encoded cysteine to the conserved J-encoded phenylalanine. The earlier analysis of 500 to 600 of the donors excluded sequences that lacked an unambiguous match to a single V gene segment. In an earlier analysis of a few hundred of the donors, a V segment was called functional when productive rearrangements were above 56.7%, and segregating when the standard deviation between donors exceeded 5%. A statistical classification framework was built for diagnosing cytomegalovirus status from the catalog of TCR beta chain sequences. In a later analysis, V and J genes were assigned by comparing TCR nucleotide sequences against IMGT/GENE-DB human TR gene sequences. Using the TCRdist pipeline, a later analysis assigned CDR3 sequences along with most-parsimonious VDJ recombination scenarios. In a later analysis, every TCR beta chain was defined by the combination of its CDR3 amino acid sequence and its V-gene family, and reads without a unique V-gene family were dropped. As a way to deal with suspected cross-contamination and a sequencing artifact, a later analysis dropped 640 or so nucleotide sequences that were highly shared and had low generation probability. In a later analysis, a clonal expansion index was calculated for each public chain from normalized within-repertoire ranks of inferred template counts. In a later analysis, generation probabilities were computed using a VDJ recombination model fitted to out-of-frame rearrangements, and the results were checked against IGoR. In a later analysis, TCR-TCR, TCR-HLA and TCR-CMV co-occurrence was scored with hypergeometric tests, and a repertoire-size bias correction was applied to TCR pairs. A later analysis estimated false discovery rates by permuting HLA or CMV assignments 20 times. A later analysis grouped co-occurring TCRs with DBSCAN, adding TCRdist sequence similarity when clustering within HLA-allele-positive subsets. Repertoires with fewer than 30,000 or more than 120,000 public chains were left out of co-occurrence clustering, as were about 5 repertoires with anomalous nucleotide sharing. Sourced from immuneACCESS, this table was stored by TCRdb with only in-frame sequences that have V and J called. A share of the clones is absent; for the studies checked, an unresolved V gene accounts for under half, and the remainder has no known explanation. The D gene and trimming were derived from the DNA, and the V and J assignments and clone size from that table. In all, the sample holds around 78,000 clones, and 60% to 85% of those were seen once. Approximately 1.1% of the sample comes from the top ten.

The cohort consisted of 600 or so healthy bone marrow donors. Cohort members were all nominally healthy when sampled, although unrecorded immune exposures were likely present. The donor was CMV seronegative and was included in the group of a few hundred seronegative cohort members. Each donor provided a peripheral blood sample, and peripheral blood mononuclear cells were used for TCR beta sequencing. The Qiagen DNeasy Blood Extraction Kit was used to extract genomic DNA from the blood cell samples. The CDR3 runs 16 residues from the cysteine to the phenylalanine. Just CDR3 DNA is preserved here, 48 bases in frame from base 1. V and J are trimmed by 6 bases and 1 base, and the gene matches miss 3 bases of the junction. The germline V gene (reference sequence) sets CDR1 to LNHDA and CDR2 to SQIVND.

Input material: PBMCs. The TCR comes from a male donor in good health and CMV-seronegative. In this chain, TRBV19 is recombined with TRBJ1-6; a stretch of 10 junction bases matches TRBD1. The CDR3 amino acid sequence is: CASSGDRGSYNSPLHF. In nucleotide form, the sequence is TGTGCCAGTAGCGGGGACAGGGGTTCCTATAATTCACCCCTCCACTTT.